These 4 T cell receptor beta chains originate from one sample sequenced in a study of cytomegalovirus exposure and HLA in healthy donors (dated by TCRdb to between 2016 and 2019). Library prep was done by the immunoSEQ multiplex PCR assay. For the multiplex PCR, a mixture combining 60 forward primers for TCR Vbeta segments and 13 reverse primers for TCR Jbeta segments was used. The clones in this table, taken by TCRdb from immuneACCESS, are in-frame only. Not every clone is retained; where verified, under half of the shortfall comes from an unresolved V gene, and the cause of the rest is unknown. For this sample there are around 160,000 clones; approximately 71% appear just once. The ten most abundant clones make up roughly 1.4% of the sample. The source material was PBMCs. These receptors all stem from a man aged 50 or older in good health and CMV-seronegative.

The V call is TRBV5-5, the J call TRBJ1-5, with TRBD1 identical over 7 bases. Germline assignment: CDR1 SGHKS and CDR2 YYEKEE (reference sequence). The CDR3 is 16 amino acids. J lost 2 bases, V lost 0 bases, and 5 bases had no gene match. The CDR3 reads CASSLASGTGNQPQHF. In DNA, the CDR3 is TGTGCCAGCAGCTTGGCCTCTGGGACAGGCAATCAGCCCCAGCATTTT.

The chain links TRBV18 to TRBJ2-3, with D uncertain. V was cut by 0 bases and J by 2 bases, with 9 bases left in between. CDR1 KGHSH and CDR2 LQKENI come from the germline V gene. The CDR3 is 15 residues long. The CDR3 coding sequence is TGTGCCAGCTCACCACCGGGCCTCAACACAGATACGCAGTATTTT. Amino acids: CASSPPGLNTDTQYF.

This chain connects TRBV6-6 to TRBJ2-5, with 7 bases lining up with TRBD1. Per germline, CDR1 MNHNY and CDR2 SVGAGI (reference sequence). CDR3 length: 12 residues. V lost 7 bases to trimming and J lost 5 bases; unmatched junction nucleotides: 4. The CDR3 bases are TGTGCCAGCACGACAGGGTTGGAGACCCAGTACTTC. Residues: CASTTGLETQYF.

CDR3 loop: CASSQDLGPLRGYEQYF. CDR3 bases: TGCGCCAGCAGCCAAGATCTTGGACCGCTAAGGGGCTACGAGCAGTACTTC. The chain combines TRBV4-1 with TRBJ2-7; perhaps TRBD1 as D (5 bases). From germline, CDR1 is MGHRA and CDR2 YSYEKL. CDR3 size: 17 residues. Between the trimmed V and J ends, which lost 0 bases and 3 bases, there was a span of 18 bases.